Listed here are 17 T cell receptor beta chains from one sample, sequenced in a study of blood T cell repertoires in COVID-19. TCRdb's table, derived via immunoSEQ multiplex PCR, lists solely in-frame clones and lacks some. The sample records roughly 200,000 clones, around nine tenths being singletons. What was sequenced was peripheral blood. Every receptor here comes from a man aged 18 to 29 with active or convalescent COVID-19.

V is TRBV19 and J is TRBJ1-2; D call uncertain. CDR1 is LNHDA and CDR2 is SQIVND in the germline V gene (reference sequence). CDR3 length: 15 amino acids. V lost 4 bases and J 4 bases, leaving 16 bases between the germline ends. The chain's CDR3 is CASSTGLPRTYGYTF. The CDR3 coding sequence is TGTGCCAGTAGTACCGGACTGCCACGTACCTATGGCTACACCTTC.

This clone has just one count. V gene TRBV5-1 combines with J gene TRBJ2-5; 10 nucleotides line up with TRBD2. The CDR3 totals 17 residues. J was trimmed by 2 bases and V by 2 bases; bases with no gene match: 9. Germline V gene data show CDR1 as SGHRS and CDR2 as YFSETQ. The CDR3 nucleotides read TGCGCCAGCAGCTTCCCCCTAGCGGGAGTTGGGCAAGAGACCCAGTACTTC. Amino acid sequence: CASSFPLAGVGQETQYF.

J is TRBJ2-5 and V is TRBV13, with D perhaps matching TRBD2 (6 bases). CDR1 and CDR2 (germline): PRHDT, FYEKMQ (reference sequence). The CDR3 has 13 residues. The V gene lost 3 bases and the J gene lost 2 bases, with 7 bases spanning the gap. In nucleotides, the CDR3 is TGTGCCAGCAGCTTGGAGGGACAAGAGACCCAGTACTTC. Amino acid sequence: CASSLEGQETQYF.

The genes are TRBV2 and TRBJ1-4; tentative D call: TRBD1 (5 bases). The germline gives CDR1 SNHLY, CDR2 FYNNEI. V lost 11 bases to trimming and J lost 8 bases, with 18 bases between them. This CDR3 is 13 amino acids long. CDR3 protein: CAGTATAGEKLFF. The CDR3 coding sequence is TGTGCCGGAACAGCAACCGCAGGGGAAAAACTGTTTTTT.

V usage is TRBV3-1 (or the pseudogene TRBV3-2) and J usage is TRBJ2-3; 12 bases line up with TRBD2. The CDR3 contains 15 residues. Germline assignment: CDR1 LGHDT and CDR2 YNNKEL (reference sequence). Trimming took 7 bases from V and 4 from J; bases not matched to a gene: 6. The CDR3 reads CASTLAGGRADTQYF. For the CDR3, the DNA is TGTGCCAGCACCCTAGCGGGAGGGCGGGCAGATACGCAGTATTTT.

The genes are TRBV6-5 and TRBJ2-7, with 7 nucleotides matching TRBD1. The CDR3 has 13 residues. The germline V gene encodes CDR1 MNHEY and CDR2 SVGAGI. After removal of 6 bases from V and 4 bases from J, the junction contained 6 bases not matched to a gene. The CDR3, as DNA: TGTGCCAGCAGCCTAGACAGGGTTTACGAGCAGTACTTC. Translated: CASSLDRVYEQYF.

The chain combines TRBV14 with TRBJ2-3; 11 bases are a match to TRBD2. V was clipped by 0 bases and J by 6 bases; unmatched bases: 11. The CDR3 has 18 residues. CDR1 is SGHDN, CDR2 FVKESK, per germline. CDR3 sequence: CASSQDRRLAGGGDTQYF. The DNA for the CDR3 is TGTGCCAGCAGCCAAGACCGGCGTCTAGCGGGAGGAGGGGATACGCAGTATTTT.

This chain uses TRBV9 with TRBJ1-1, with 9 bases matching TRBD1. Germline loops: CDR1 SGDLS, CDR2 YYNGEE. Trimming took 3 bases from V and 0 from J; bases not matched to a gene: 6. CDR3 length: 16 amino acids. CDR3 amino acids: CASSEGTGIMNTEAFF. CDR3 bases: TGTGCCAGCAGCGAAGGGACAGGGATAATGAACACTGAAGCTTTCTTT.

The chain employs TRBV18 and TRBJ2-3, with D perhaps matching TRBD2 (6 bases). Germline lookup yields CDR1 KGHSH and CDR2 LQKENI. V was shortened by 3 bases and J by 5 bases, with 21 bases between the two germline ends. CDR3 length equals 17 residues. The CDR3 DNA reads TGTGCCAGCTCACCTCTAGCGCCTGGGGCCCACCAAGATACGCAGTATTTT. Translating gives CASSPLAPGAHQDTQYF. Variable domain in full (rest from reference TRBV18 and TRBJ2-3): NAGVMQNPRHLVRRRGQEARLRCSPMKGHSHVYWYRQLPEEGLKFMVYLQKENIIDESGMPKERFSAEFPKEGPSILRIQQVVRGDSAAYFCASSPLAPGAHQDTQYFGPGTRLTVL.

The J gene is TRBJ2-1, the V gene TRBV3-1 (or the pseudogene TRBV3-2); 12 positions match TRBD2. Trimming cost V 1 base and J 6 bases; bases outside gene matches: 4. The CDR3 sequence is 16 residues long. The germline CDR1 and CDR2 sequences are LGHDT and YNNKEL (reference sequence). The CDR3 region is CASSQGTSGTTNEQFF. CDR3 DNA: TGTGCCAGCAGCCAAGGGACTAGCGGGACGACCAATGAGCAGTTCTTC.

The gene calls are TRBV23-1 and TRBJ2-7; tentative D call: TRBD1 (5 bases). TRBV23-1 is classed as an ORF, of uncertain function. The CDR3 totals 12 residues. Trimming removed 4 bases at V and 11 bases at J, with 15 bases between. CDR3 DNA sequence: TGCGCCAGCAGTCCCAGCCAGGGCCCCAAGTACTTC. This sequence encodes CASSPSQGPKYF.

The chain joins TRBV29-1 to TRBJ1-1, with 8 bases fitting TRBD1. The CDR3 sequence is 13 residues long. Germline-derived CDR1 and CDR2 are SQVTM and ANQGSEA. V lost 4 bases and J lost 11; bases outside the gene matches: 12. CDR3 amino acids: CSVVQGEVGVAFF. CDR3 nucleotide sequence: TGCAGCGTTGTACAGGGGGAAGTGGGTGTCGCTTTCTTT.

In this sample, this clone turned up once. The rearrangement links TRBV6-5 to TRBJ2-7, with no clear D. Trimming removed 0 bases from V and 6 bases from J, with 9 bases in between. The CDR3 contains 13 residues. Per germline, CDR1 MNHEY and CDR2 SVGAGI. This chain's CDR3 is CASSYSPPSEQYF. The DNA for the CDR3 is TGTGCCAGCAGTTACTCCCCCCCCAGCGAGCAGTACTTC.

The rearrangement joins TRBV28 to TRBJ2-2; D not certain. The CDR3 totals 15 residues. V was trimmed by 6 bases and J by 8 bases, leaving 19 bases between them. The germline V gene has CDR1 MDHEN and CDR2 SYDVKM. The CDR3 spells CASRPRLLPNGELFF. The CDR3 region has the DNA TGTGCCAGCAGACCCCGACTCCTACCGAATGGGGAGCTGTTTTTT.

V and J are TRBV19 and TRBJ1-2, with unresolved D. Trimming shortened V by 3 bases and J by 2 bases, and 7 bases separated the two germline ends. The CDR3 is 13 amino acids. Germline lookup yields CDR1 LNHDA and CDR2 SQIVND (reference sequence). The CDR3 sequence is CASSIDTNYGYTF. In DNA, the CDR3 is TGTGCCAGTAGTATCGACACCAACTATGGCTACACCTTC. Looking up the rest from reference TRBV19 and TRBJ1-2 gives the full variable domain: DGGITQSPKYLFRKEGQNVTLSCEQNLNHDAMYWYRQDPGQGLRLIYYSQIVNDFQKGDIAEGYSVSREKKESFPLTVTSAQKNPTAFYLCASSIDTNYGYTFGSGTRLTVV.

The chain uses TRBV10-2 and TRBJ2-7; 7 nucleotides line up with TRBD2. The CDR3 runs 14 residues. The germline V gene encodes CDR1 WSHSY and CDR2 SAAADI. V lost 4 bases, J lost 2 bases, and 5 bases stayed unmatched. The CDR3 loop is CASSGGGGPYEQYF. The CDR3 coding sequence is TGCGCCAGCAGTGGTGGGGGAGGGCCCTACGAGCAGTACTTC.

The chain carries TRBV29-1 and TRBJ1-2; TRBD1 agrees at 7 bases. The CDR3 loop spans 12 amino acids. With V trimmed by 8 bases and J by 7 bases, 10 bases remained unmatched. Germline-derived CDR1 and CDR2 are SQVTM and ANQGSEA. The CDR3 reads CSSDDRVGGYTF. DNA of the CDR3: TGCAGCTCCGACGACAGGGTGGGTGGCTACACCTTC.